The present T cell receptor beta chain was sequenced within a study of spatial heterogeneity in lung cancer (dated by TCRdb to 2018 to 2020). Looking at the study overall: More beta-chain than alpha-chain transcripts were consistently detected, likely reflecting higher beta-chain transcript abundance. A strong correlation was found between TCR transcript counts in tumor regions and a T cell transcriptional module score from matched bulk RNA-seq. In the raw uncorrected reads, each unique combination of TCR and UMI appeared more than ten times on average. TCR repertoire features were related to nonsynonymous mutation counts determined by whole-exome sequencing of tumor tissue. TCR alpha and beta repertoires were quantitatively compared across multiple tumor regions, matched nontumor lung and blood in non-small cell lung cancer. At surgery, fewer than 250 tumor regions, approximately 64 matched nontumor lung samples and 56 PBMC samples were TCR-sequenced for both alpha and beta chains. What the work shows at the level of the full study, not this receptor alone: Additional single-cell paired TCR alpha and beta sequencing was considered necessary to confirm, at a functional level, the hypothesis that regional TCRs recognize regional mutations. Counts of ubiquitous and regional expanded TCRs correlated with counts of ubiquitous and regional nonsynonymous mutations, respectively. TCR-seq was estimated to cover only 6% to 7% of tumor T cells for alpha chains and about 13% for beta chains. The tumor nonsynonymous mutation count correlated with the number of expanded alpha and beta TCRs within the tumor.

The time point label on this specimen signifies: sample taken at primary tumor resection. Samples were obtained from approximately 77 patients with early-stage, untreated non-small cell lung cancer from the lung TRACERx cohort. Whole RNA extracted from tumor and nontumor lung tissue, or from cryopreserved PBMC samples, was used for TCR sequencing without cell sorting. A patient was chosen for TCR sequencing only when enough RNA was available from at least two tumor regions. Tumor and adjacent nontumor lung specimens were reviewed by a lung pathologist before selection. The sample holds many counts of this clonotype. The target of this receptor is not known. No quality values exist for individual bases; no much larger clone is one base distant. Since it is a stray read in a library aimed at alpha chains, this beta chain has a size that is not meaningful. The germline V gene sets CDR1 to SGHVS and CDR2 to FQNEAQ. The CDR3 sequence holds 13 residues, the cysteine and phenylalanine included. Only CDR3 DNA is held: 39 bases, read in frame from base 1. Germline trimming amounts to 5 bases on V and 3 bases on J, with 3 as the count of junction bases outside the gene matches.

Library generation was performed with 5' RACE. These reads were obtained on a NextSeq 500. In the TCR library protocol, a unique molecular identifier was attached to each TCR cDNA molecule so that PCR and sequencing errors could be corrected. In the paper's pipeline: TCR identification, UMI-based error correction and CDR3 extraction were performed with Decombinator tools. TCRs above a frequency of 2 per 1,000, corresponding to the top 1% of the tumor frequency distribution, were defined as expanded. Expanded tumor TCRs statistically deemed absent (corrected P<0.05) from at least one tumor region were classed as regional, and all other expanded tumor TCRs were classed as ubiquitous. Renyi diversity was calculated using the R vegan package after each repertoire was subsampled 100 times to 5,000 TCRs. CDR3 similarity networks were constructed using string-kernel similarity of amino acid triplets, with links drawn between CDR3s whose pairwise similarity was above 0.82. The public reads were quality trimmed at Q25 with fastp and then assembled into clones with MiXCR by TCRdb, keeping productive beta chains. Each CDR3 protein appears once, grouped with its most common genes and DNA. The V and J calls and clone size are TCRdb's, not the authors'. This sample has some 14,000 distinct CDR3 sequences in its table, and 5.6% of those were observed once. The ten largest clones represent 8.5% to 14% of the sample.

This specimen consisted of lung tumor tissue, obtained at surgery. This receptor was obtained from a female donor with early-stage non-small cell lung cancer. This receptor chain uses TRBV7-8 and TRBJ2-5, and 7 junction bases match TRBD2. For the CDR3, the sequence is CASSRSGEETQYF. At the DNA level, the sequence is TGTGCCAGCAGCCGCAGCGGGGAAGAGACCCAGTACTTC.